These 22 T cell receptor beta chains came from one sample sequenced in a study of blood T cell repertoires in COVID-19. The table came from immunoSEQ multiplex PCR; TCRdb's copy has only in-frame clones and leaves some out. Here the sample spans 150,000 to 170,000 clones, around 83% being singletons. The sequenced sample consisted of peripheral blood. The receptors were gathered from a woman aged 55-75 years with COVID-19, enrolled during active disease.

The chain uses TRBV3-1 (or the pseudogene TRBV3-2) and TRBJ2-1, with 13 positions matching TRBD2. With V trimmed by 6 bases and J by 7 bases, 3 bases remained unmatched. This CDR3 region has 14 residues. Germline V CDR1 and CDR2: LGHDT, YNNKEL (reference sequence). Here the CDR3 reads CASRGTSGKNEQFF. CDR3 DNA: TGTGCCAGCAGAGGGACTAGCGGGAAAAATGAGCAGTTCTTC.

The chain carries TRBV5-1 and TRBJ2-4; D remains ambiguous. This CDR3 comprises 15 residues. Deletions cut 3 bases from V and 0 bases from J, with 10 bases between. Germline assignment: CDR1 SGHRS and CDR2 YFSETQ. This chain's CDR3 is CASSSGTVAKNIQYF. CDR3 DNA sequence: TGCGCCAGCAGCTCTGGTACAGTAGCCAAAAACATTCAGTACTTC.

This sequence joins TRBV5-6 and TRBJ1-2; D is perhaps TRBD1 (6 bases). The V and J ends lost 4 bases and 8 bases respectively, with 12 bases between them. The CDR3 consists of 12 residues. Germline assignment: CDR1 SGHDT and CDR2 YYEEEE. Written as DNA, the CDR3 is TGTGCCAGCAGCCCCTGGGACAAAGGCTACACCTTC. This codes for CASSPWDKGYTF.

V usage is TRBV10-3 and J usage is TRBJ1-1; D is uncertain. Germline CDR1 reads ENHRY; CDR2 reads SYGVKD. The CDR3 has 11 amino acids. V was cut by 6 bases and J by 8 bases, with 10 bases left in between. For the CDR3, the DNA is TGTGCCATCAGCCAGACATCCGAAGCTTTCTTT. Translating it yields CAISQTSEAFF.

The gene calls are TRBV6-1 and TRBJ1-5; 8 bases align to TRBD1. There are 15 residues in the CDR3. After removal of 6 bases from V and 2 bases from J, the junction contained 6 bases not matched to a gene. Germline loops: CDR1 MNHNS, CDR2 SASEGT. The CDR3: CASSRPGQGNQPQHF. CDR3 coding DNA: TGTGCCAGCAGCCGACCGGGACAGGGCAATCAGCCCCAGCATTTT.

This clone was found once. The chain carries TRBV7-6 and TRBJ1-1; TRBD1 is a possible D gene (5 bases). The CDR3 totals 15 residues. Germline CDR1 is SGHVS and CDR2 is FNYEAQ. V gave up 0 bases and J gave up 5 bases, with 13 bases separating them. The CDR3 nucleotides read TGTGCCAGCAGCTTAGCACCACAGGTTGATACTGAAGCTTTCTTT. It is translated as CASSLAPQVDTEAFF.

V is TRBV5-1 and J is TRBJ1-3, with no clear D. Trimming cost V 0 bases and J 0 bases, with 7 bases left between them. Germline lookup yields CDR1 SGHRS and CDR2 YFSETQ. The CDR3 spans 15 residues. The CDR3 reads CASSLGEDSGNTIYF. Here the CDR3 DNA reads TGCGCCAGCAGCTTGGGGGAGGACTCTGGAAACACCATATATTTT. The full variable domain, in which reference TRBV5-1 and TRBJ1-3 provide the parts outside the CDR3, is KAGVTQTPRYLIKTRGQQVTLSCSPISGHRSVSWYQQTPGQGLQFLFEYFSETQRNKGNFPGRFSGRQFSNSRSEMNVSTLELGDSALYLCASSLGEDSGNTIYFGEGSWLTVV.

This sequence joins TRBV27 and TRBJ2-6; tentatively, D is TRBD1 (5 bases). Trimming shortened V by 0 bases and J by 4 bases, and 10 bases separated the two germline ends. The CDR3 loop spans 16 amino acids. Germline CDR1 MNHEY, CDR2 SMNVEV (reference sequence). CDR3 residues: CASSLSSGPGANVLTF. The CDR3 DNA sequence: TGTGCCAGCAGTTTATCATCAGGGCCCGGGGCCAACGTCCTGACTTTC.

This rearrangement joins TRBV19 to TRBJ1-5, with 7 bases lining up with TRBD1. Germline CDR1 reads LNHDA; CDR2 reads SQIVND (reference sequence). The V gene end was trimmed by 10 bases and the J gene end by 4 bases; junction bases not matched to a gene: 10. This CDR3 region has 14 residues. The CDR3 sequence: CATTLKQGNQPQHF. Here the CDR3 DNA reads TGTGCCACAACCCTAAAACAGGGGAATCAGCCCCAGCATTTT.

The V call is TRBV30, the J call TRBJ1-6; no clear D gene. V was pared by 2 bases and J by 11 bases, with 16 bases between. CDR3 size: 14 residues. Germline lookup yields CDR1 GTSNPN and CDR2 SVGIG (reference sequence). The CDR3 here is CAWSPRGRFAPLHF. The CDR3 bases are TGTGCCTGGAGTCCCCGGGGAAGATTTGCACCCCTCCACTTT.

The V gene is TRBV15, the J gene TRBJ1-5, with 8 bases aligning to TRBD1. The junction had 13 bases not matched to a gene; V was cut back by 3 bases and J by 6 bases. Looked up from germline, CDR1 is LNHNV and CDR2 is YYDKDF (reference sequence). The CDR3 spans 17 residues. CDR3: CATSSRSGGQGAQPQHF. The CDR3 region has the DNA TGTGCCACCAGCAGTAGAAGTGGAGGACAGGGCGCTCAGCCCCAGCATTTT. Complete variable domain (other parts from reference TRBV15 and TRBJ1-5): DAMVIQNPRYQVTQFGKPVTLSCSQTLNHNVMYWYQQKSSQAPKLLFHYYDKDFNNEADTPDNFQSRRPNTSFCFLDIRSPGLGDTAMYLCATSSRSGGQGAQPQHFGDGTRLSIL.

This rearrangement joins TRBV20-1 to TRBJ1-1; no reliable D call. The CDR3 length is 11 residues. The V gene lost 3 bases and the J gene lost 4 bases, with 6 bases spanning the gap. Germline V gene data show CDR1 as DFQATT and CDR2 as SNEGSKA (reference sequence). This CDR3 is CSASPVTEAFF. CDR3 nucleotide sequence: TGCAGTGCTAGTCCAGTCACTGAAGCTTTCTTT.

A remark on this clone: Different DNA sequences within this sample yield the same CDR3. The chain carries TRBV30 and TRBJ2-5; TRBD2 matches at 12 bases. Losses at the gene ends were 2 bases for V and 2 bases for J; bases not matched to a gene: 3. The CDR3 is made up of 15 amino acids. Germline lookup yields CDR1 GTSNPN and CDR2 SVGIG (reference sequence). CDR3 nucleotides: TGTGCCTGGAGTTCCCTAGCGGGGGGGCAAGAGACCCAGTACTTC. This codes for CAWSSLAGGQETQYF.

This chain uses TRBV19 with TRBJ1-3; D unresolved. The CDR3 is 15 residues long. Germline CDR1 reads LNHDA; CDR2 reads SQIVND (reference sequence). V was cut by 5 bases and J by 5 bases, with 16 bases left in between. The CDR3 loop reads CASSPREDSRNTIYF. The CDR3 DNA sequence: TGTGCCAGTAGTCCCCGGGAGGATTCGAGAAACACCATATATTTT.

This chain joins TRBV18 and TRBJ1-3; D is undetermined. The V end lost 1 base, the J end lost 2 bases, and 15 bases lay between the germline ends. This CDR3 has 17 amino acids. Germline V lookup: CDR1 KGHSH, CDR2 LQKENI. The CDR3: CASSPQWGGLTGNTIYF. The CDR3 region has the DNA TGTGCCAGCTCACCACAATGGGGAGGGCTAACTGGAAACACCATATATTTT.

This clone appeared once. This sequence joins TRBV14 and TRBJ2-1; D might be TRBD2 (7 bases). This CDR3 is 15 amino acids long. Trimming left V 1 base short and J 3 bases short, with 10 bases between. Germline values: CDR1 SGHDN, CDR2 FVKESK. The CDR3 nucleotides read TGTGCCAGCAGCCAAGGGGGGGGCGGCTACAATGAGCAGTTCTTC. Amino acid sequence: CASSQGGGGYNEQFF.

The rearrangement links TRBV9 to TRBJ2-1, with a weak D call TRBD2 (6 bases). With 3 bases removed from V and 9 bases from J, the gap between germline ends came to 19 bases. CDR3 length: 15 amino acids. Per the germline V gene, CDR1 is SGDLS and CDR2 is YYNGEE. The chain's CDR3 is CASSAPGLPLGEQFF. The DNA of the CDR3 is TGTGCCAGCAGCGCCCCGGGACTCCCACTGGGTGAGCAGTTCTTC.

Written as DNA, the CDR3 is TGCGCCAGCAGTCACCATCCAGGGGCCAAAAACATTCAGTACTTC. Translated: CASSHHPGAKNIQYF. The genes are TRBV23-1 and TRBJ2-4, with TRBD1 as a possible D gene (5 bases). TRBV23-1 is classed as an ORF, of uncertain function. V was clipped by 3 bases and J by 1 base, with 10 bases between them. The length of the CDR3 is 15 residues.

This clone showed up just once. V usage is TRBV6-2 or TRBV6-3 and J usage is TRBJ1-3, with TRBD1 as a possible D gene (5 bases). The germline CDR1 and CDR2 sequences are MNHEY and SVGEGT. The CDR3 has 14 amino acids. The germline V and J ends were trimmed by 7 bases and 0 bases, with 10 bases remaining between them. The CDR3 loop reads CASNPGASGNTIYF. As DNA, the CDR3 is TGTGCCAGCAACCCTGGGGCCTCTGGAAACACCATATATTTT.

This rearrangement joins TRBV5-1 to TRBJ2-7; 8 bases agree with TRBD1. The CDR3 is 14 residues long. Trimming cost V 2 bases and J 7 bases; bases outside gene matches: 8. Germline loops: CDR1 SGHRS, CDR2 YFSETQ. The CDR3 reads CASSFQGAPGEQYF. CDR3 DNA sequence: TGCGCCAGCAGCTTCCAGGGGGCGCCGGGGGAGCAGTACTTC. Looking up the rest from reference TRBV5-1 and TRBJ2-7 gives the full variable domain: KAGVTQTPRYLIKTRGQQVTLSCSPISGHRSVSWYQQTPGQGLQFLFEYFSETQRNKGNFPGRFSGRQFSNSRSEMNVSTLELGDSALYLCASSFQGAPGEQYFGPGTRLTVT.

The V gene is TRBV6-1, the J gene TRBJ1-2; TRBD1 is a possible D gene (5 bases). The germline gives CDR1 MNHNS, CDR2 SASEGT. The CDR3 has 15 residues. V shed 1 base and J shed 6 bases, with 15 bases lying between them. CDR3 DNA: TGTGCCAGCAGTGAAGGGGGTCAGGGTATTGATGGCTACACCTTC. It codes for CASSEGGQGIDGYTF.

The V gene is TRBV9, the J gene TRBJ2-5; 7 bases fit TRBD1. From germline, CDR1 is SGDLS and CDR2 YYNGEE. CDR3 length: 14 amino acids. J gave up 5 bases and V 6 bases, and 10 bases lay outside the gene matches. The CDR3 DNA reads TGTGCCAGCAACTCCGGGACAGAAAGGGAGACCCAGTACTTC. Protein sequence: CASNSGTERETQYF.